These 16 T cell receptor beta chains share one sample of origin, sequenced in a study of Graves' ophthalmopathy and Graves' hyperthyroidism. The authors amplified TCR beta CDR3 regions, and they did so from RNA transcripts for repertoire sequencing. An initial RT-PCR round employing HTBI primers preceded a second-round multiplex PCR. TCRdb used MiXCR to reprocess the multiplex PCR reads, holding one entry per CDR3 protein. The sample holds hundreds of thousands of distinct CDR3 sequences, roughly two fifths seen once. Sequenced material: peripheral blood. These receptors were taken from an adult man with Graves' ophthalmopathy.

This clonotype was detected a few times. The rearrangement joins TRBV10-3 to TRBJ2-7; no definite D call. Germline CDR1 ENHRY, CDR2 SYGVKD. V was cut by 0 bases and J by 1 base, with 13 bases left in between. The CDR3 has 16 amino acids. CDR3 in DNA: TGTGCCATCAGTGAGTCTAGCAAGAAAAAATCCTACGAGCAGTACTTC. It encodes CAISESSKKKSYEQYF.

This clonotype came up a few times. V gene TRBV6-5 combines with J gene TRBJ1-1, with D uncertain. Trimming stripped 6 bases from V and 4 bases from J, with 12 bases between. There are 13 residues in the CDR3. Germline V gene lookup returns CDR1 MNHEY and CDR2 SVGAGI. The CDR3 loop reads CASSLVISTEAFF. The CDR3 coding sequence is TGTGCCAGCAGCCTCGTAATAAGCACTGAAGCTTTCTTT.

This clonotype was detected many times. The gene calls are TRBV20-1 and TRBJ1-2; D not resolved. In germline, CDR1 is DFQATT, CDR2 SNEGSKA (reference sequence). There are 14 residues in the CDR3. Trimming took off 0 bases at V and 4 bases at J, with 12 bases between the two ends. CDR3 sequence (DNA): TGCAGTGCTAGAGAGGCAACGACGAGCTATGGCTACACCTTC. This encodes CSAREATTSYGYTF.

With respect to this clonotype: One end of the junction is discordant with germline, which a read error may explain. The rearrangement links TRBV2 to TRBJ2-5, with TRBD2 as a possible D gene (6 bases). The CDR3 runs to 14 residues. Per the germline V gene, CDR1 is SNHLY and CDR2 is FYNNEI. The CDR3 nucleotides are TGTGCCGGCAGTGAAGCGTCGGGGGAGGAGACCCAGTACTTC. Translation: CAGSEASGEETQYF.

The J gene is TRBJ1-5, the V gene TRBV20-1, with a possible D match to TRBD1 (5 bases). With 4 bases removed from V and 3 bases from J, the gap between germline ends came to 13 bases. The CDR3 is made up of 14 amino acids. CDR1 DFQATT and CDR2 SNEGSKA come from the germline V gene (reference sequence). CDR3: CSATGGPLNQPQHF. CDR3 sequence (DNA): TGCAGTGCTACGGGGGGACCGCTCAATCAGCCCCAGCATTTT.

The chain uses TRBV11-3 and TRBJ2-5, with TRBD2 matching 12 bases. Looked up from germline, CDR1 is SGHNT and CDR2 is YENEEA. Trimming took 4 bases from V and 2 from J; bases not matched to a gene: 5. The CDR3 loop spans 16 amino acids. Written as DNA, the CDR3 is TGTGCCAGCAGCTATGGACTAGCGGGGCTACAAGAGACCCAGTACTTC. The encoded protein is CASSYGLAGLQETQYF.

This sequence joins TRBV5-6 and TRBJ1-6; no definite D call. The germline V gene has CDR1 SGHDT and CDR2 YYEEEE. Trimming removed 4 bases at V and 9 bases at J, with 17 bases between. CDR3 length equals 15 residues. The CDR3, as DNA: TGTGCCAGCAGCCCGGACCGAAGCCCGGGTTCACCCCTCCACTTT. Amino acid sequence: CASSPDRSPGSPLHF.

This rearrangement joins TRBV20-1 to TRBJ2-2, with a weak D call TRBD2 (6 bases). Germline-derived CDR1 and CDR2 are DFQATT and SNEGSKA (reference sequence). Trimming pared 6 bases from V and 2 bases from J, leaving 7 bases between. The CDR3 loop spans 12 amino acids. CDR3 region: CSAGGNTGELFF. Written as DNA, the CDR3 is TGCAGTGCGGGGGGTAACACCGGGGAGCTGTTTTTT.

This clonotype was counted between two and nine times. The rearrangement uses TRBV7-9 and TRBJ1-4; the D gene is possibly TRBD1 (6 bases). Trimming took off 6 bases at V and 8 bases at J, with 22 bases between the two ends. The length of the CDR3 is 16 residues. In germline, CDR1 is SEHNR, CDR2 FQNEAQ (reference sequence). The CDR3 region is CASSYPLDSEGEKLFF. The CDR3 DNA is TGTGCCAGCAGTTATCCACTGGACAGTGAGGGGGAAAAACTGTTTTTT.

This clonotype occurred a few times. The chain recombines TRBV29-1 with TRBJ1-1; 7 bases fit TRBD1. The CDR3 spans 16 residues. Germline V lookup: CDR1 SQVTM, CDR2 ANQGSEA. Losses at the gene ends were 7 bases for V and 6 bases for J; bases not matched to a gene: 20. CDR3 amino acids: CSGGGGGGLSFSEAFF. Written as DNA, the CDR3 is TGCAGCGGGGGGGGCGGAGGGGGCTTGAGTTTTTCTGAAGCTTTCTTT.

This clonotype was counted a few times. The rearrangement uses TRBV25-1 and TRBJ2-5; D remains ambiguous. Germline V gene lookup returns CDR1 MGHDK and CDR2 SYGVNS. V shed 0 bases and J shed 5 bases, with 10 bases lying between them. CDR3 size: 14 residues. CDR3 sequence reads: CASSEYKVLETQYF. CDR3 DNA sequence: TGTGCCAGCAGTGAATATAAGGTTTTGGAGACCCAGTACTTC. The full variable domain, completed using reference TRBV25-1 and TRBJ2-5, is EADIYQTPRYLVIGTGKKITLECSQTMGHDKMYWYQQDPGMELHLIHYSYGVNSTEKGDLSSESTVSRIRTEHFPLTLESARPSHTSQYLCASSEYKVLETQYFGPGTRLLVL.

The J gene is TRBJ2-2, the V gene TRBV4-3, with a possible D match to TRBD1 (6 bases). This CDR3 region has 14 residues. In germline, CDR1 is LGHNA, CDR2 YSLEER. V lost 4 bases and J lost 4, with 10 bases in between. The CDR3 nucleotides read TGCGCCAGCAGCCGCCGGACAGCCACCGGGGAGCTGTTTTTT. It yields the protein CASSRRTATGELFF.

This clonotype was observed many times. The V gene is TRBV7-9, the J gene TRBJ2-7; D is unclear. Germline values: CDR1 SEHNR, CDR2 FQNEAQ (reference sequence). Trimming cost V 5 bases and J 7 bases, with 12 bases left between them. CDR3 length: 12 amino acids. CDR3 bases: TGTGCCAGCAGCCCGGATATGCGGGAGCAGTACTTC. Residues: CASSPDMREQYF.

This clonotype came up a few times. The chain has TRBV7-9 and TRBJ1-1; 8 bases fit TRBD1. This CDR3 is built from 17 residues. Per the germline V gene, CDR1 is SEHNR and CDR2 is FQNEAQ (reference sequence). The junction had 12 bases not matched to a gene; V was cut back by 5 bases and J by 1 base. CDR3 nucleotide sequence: TGTGCCAGCAGCCCTAGACACGGACAGGGTTCGAACACTGAAGCTTTCTTT. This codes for CASSPRHGQGSNTEAFF.

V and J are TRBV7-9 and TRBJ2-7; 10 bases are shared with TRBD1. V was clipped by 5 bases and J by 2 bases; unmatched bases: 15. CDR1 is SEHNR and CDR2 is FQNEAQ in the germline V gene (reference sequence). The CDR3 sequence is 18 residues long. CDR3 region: CASSPPVVSGTGAYEQYF. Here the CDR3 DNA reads TGTGCCAGCAGCCCACCCGTGGTTAGCGGGACAGGGGCCTACGAGCAGTACTTC.

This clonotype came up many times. CDR3 amino acids: CASSLELAGTYEQYF. In DNA form, the CDR3 reads TGTGCCAGCAGCTTAGAACTAGCGGGGACCTACGAGCAGTACTTC. The chain joins TRBV7-2 to TRBJ2-7; 10 bases line up with TRBD2. Germline CDR1 and CDR2: SGHTA and FQGNSA. This CDR3 contains 15 residues. V dropped 1 base and J dropped 2; count of bases not matched to a gene: 2.